This T cell receptor (beta chain) came from a study of T cells in Graves' hyperthyroidism and ophthalmopathy. Notes on the study in general: Ophthalmopathy prediction by the model preceded onset by a median roughly 6 months.

Losses at the gene ends were 4 bases for V and 3 bases for J; bases not matched to a gene: 4. Per germline, CDR1 SSHAT and CDR2 FNYEAQ (reference sequence). CDR3 length equals 15 residues. Amplification yielded TCR beta CDR3 regions, with RNA transcripts as the source. The study used the HTBI primer set for a first-round RT-PCR of the TCR CDR3. TCRdb re-derived calls from the multiplex PCR reads in MiXCR, one entry per CDR3 protein. The profile shows some 500,000 distinct CDR3 sequences, roughly 15% of them singletons. The table lists this clonotype with a few counts. What it binds is unknown. The chain employs TRBV7-7 and TRBJ2-5, with 11 bases lining up with TRBD1. The sample was blood. The origin of this receptor is a woman aged 25 to 39 with Graves' ophthalmopathy. Here the CDR3 DNA reads TGTGCCAGCAGCTCCGGACAGGGGGCGAAAGAGACCCAGTACTTC. It yields the protein CASSSGQGAKETQYF.